What follows describes a single TCR beta chain. The data derive from a study of blood T cell repertoires in COVID-19. The V gene lost 3 bases and the J gene lost 5 bases, with 14 bases spanning the gap. Germline assignment: CDR1 SGHRS and CDR2 YFSETQ. This CDR3 contains 14 residues. Sequencing used immunoSEQ multiplex PCR; TCRdb keeps in-frame clones, though not all of them. The sample consists of roughly 200,000 clones, 88% of them appearing once. This clonotype was obtained from a man aged 18 to 30 with active or convalescent COVID-19. V gene TRBV5-1 combines with J gene TRBJ1-1, with TRBD1 as a possible D gene (6 bases). The sequenced sample consisted of peripheral blood. CDR3 nucleotide sequence: TGCGCCAGCAGCTCCTTCCAGGGGACAACTGAAGCTTTCTTT. Amino acid sequence: CASSSFQGTTEAFF.